The 18 T cell receptor beta chains reported below all come from one sample, sequenced in a study of spatial heterogeneity in lung cancer. TCRdb passed the 5' RACE reads through MiXCR, listing each CDR3 protein once. The data show roughly 38,000 distinct CDR3 sequences, under 12% seen once. Time point in this sample: blood at routine non-recurrence follow-up after resection. The specimen was PBMCs, collected at follow-up. The source of these receptors is a female donor with early-stage non-small cell lung cancer.

This clonotype was detected a few times. The V call is TRBV20-1, the J call TRBJ2-7, with 9 positions matching TRBD1. J lost 3 bases, V lost 2 bases, and 5 bases had no gene match. Germline V gives CDR1 DFQATT, CDR2 SNEGSKA (reference sequence). CDR3 length equals 14 residues. This CDR3 is CSARWVGQGYEQYF. The CDR3 nucleotides read TGCAGTGCTAGATGGGTGGGACAGGGCTACGAGCAGTACTTC.

This clonotype showed up many times. The chain carries TRBV5-1 and TRBJ2-1; 8 bases line up with TRBD1. CDR1 is SGHRS and CDR2 is YFSETQ in the germline V gene. V lost 4 bases to trimming and J lost 9 bases; unmatched junction nucleotides: 9. This CDR3 contains 14 residues. The CDR3 protein is CASSPTPGGGEQFF. DNA for the CDR3: TGCGCCAGCAGCCCCACCCCAGGGGGCGGTGAGCAGTTCTTC.

This clonotype was seen ten or more times. The chain recombines TRBV28 with TRBJ1-5; TRBD1 might be the D (5 bases). From germline, CDR1 is MDHEN and CDR2 SYDVKM. This CDR3 is built from 16 residues. V was pared by 6 bases and J by 0 bases, with 15 bases between. The CDR3 region has the DNA TGTGCCAGCAGAAAATACAGGTCCCCTAGCAATCAGCCCCAGCATTTT. Its translation is CASRKYRSPSNQPQHF.

This chain links TRBV7-8 with TRBJ2-5, with 12 bases aligning to TRBD2. The germline V gene encodes CDR1 SGHVS and CDR2 FQNEAQ. CDR3 length: 16 residues. J gave up 6 bases and V 5 bases, and 10 bases lay outside the gene matches. CDR3 sequence reads: CASSPTPSGGAKTQYF. CDR3 nucleotide sequence: TGTGCCAGCAGCCCAACCCCTAGCGGGGGGGCGAAGACCCAGTACTTC.

This clonotype was recorded many times. The J gene is TRBJ1-1, the V gene TRBV5-1, with 7 bases identical to TRBD1. Germline V gene sequence: CDR1 SGHRS, CDR2 YFSETQ. Germline trimming cut 1 base from V and 6 bases from J; bases unmatched to any gene: 9. The CDR3 is 15 residues long. CDR3 amino acids: CASSLIAGGNAEAFF. DNA for the CDR3: TGCGCCAGCAGCTTGATAGCAGGGGGAAACGCTGAAGCTTTCTTT.

This chain connects TRBV2 to TRBJ1-3; 7 nucleotides line up with TRBD1. CDR3 length: 17 amino acids. From germline, CDR1 is SNHLY and CDR2 FYNNEI. V shed 6 bases and J 7 bases; nucleotides not matched to a gene: 18. The CDR3 protein is CASRAGMGQRSRNTIYF. In DNA, the CDR3 is TGTGCCAGCAGGGCCGGCATGGGACAGCGCTCGAGGAACACCATATATTTT.

The gene calls are TRBV23-1 and TRBJ2-7; TRBD2 is a possible D gene (7 bases). TRBV23-1 is filed as an ORF, its function uncertain. CDR3 length: 18 residues. Trimming cost V 2 bases and J 0 bases, with 20 bases left between them. This chain's CDR3 is CASSQRGGRQASSYEQYF. The CDR3 nucleotides read TGCGCCAGCAGTCAAAGGGGCGGGAGACAGGCGAGCTCCTACGAGCAGTACTTC.

This clonotype was observed a handful of times. The V gene is TRBV27, the J gene TRBJ1-3; D possibly corresponds to TRBD1 (5 bases). There are 15 residues in the CDR3. CDR1 MNHEY and CDR2 SMNVEV come from the germline V gene (reference sequence). The germline V and J ends were trimmed by 2 bases and 2 bases, with 10 bases remaining between them. The CDR3 here is CASSLLGTAGNTIYF. In nucleotides, the CDR3 is TGTGCCAGCAGTTTACTCGGGACGGCTGGAAACACCATATATTTT.

The chain employs TRBV18 and TRBJ1-1; D not certain. Trimming took off 4 bases at V and 3 bases at J, with 9 bases between the two ends. The CDR3 runs to 13 residues. Germline CDR1 and CDR2: KGHSH and LQKENI. The DNA for the CDR3 is TGTGCCAGCTCACTCGGGTTGGACACTGAAGCTTTCTTT. Amino acids: CASSLGLDTEAFF.

Many counts were recorded for this clonotype. The rearrangement uses TRBV6-2 or TRBV6-3 and TRBJ1-5; D might be TRBD1 (5 bases). The germline V and J ends were trimmed by 2 bases and 5 bases, with 22 bases remaining between them. The CDR3 length is 18 residues. CDR1 MNHEY and CDR2 SVGEGT come from the germline V gene. The CDR3 DNA follows: TGTGCCAGCAGTTACGCTCGGGAATGGCGGGACCGAGATCAGCCCCAGCATTTT. As protein: CASSYAREWRDRDQPQHF.

V is TRBV11-2 and J is TRBJ2-5; maybe TRBD2 (5 bases). Germline-derived CDR1 and CDR2 are SGHAT and FQNNGV. The CDR3 is 15 residues long. V gave up 3 bases and J gave up 2 bases, with 13 bases separating them. The CDR3 loop is CASSFWASIQETQYF. The CDR3 nucleotides are TGTGCCAGCAGCTTTTGGGCTAGCATACAAGAGACCCAGTACTTC.

The chain carries TRBV20-1 and TRBJ1-1, with D hard to call. The V gene lost 3 bases and the J gene lost 5 bases, with 13 bases spanning the gap. Germline V CDR1 and CDR2: DFQATT, SNEGSKA (reference sequence). CDR3 length: 13 amino acids. CDR3 protein: CSASPSYFTEAFF. CDR3 DNA: TGCAGTGCTAGCCCGAGTTACTTTACTGAAGCTTTCTTT.

This clonotype was counted only a few times. The V gene is TRBV5-6, the J gene TRBJ2-7; 9 nucleotides agree with TRBD1. The CDR3 contains 13 residues. The trim removed 2 bases at V and 6 bases at J, leaving 3 bases unmatched. CDR1 and CDR2 from the germline V gene are SGHDT and YYEEEE. In DNA form, the CDR3 reads TGTGCCAGCAGCTTTACAGGGGGCGCCGAGCAGTACTTC. This gives the protein CASSFTGGAEQYF.

This clonotype was recorded many times. The V call is TRBV9, the J call TRBJ1-3; D is unresolved. The CDR3 is 16 residues long. Germline CDR1 SGDLS, CDR2 YYNGEE. Trimming took off 2 bases at V and 1 base at J, with 13 bases between the two ends. In DNA, the CDR3 is TGTGCCAGCAGCGTGTCCCCCCAGAGTTCTGGAAACACCATATATTTT. It is translated as CASSVSPQSSGNTIYF.

This chain connects TRBV5-1 to TRBJ2-5, with D maybe TRBD2 (6 bases). V was cut by 2 bases and J by 3 bases, with 14 bases left in between. The CDR3 contains 15 residues. CDR1 is SGHRS and CDR2 is YFSETQ in the germline V gene. The CDR3 sequence is CASSLTGTLEETQYF. The CDR3 DNA sequence: TGCGCCAGCAGCTTAACCGGGACTCTAGAAGAGACCCAGTACTTC.

The chain combines TRBV10-3 with TRBJ2-3; 8 bases are shared with TRBD2. V lost 2 bases to trimming and J lost 4 bases; unmatched junction nucleotides: 8. This CDR3 is built from 16 residues. Germline CDR1 and CDR2: ENHRY and SYGVKD. The CDR3 nucleotides are TGTGCCATCAGTGAGACACGGGGGGGCGGCGCAGATACGCAGTATTTT. Translation gives CAISETRGGGADTQYF.

V gene TRBV10-1 combines with J gene TRBJ2-1; D perhaps matches TRBD1 (6 bases). The CDR3 spans 15 residues. CDR1 and CDR2 (germline): WNHNN, SYGVQD (reference sequence). V was shortened by 5 bases and J by 5 bases, with 16 bases between the two germline ends. For the CDR3, the DNA is TGCGCCAGCAGTCGAAGACAGGCACCCGACAATGAGCAGTTCTTC. Amino acid sequence: CASSRRQAPDNEQFF.

The V and J genes are TRBV7-8 and TRBJ2-7; D is unresolved. V lost 1 base to trimming and J lost 7 bases, with 23 bases between them. CDR3 length equals 17 residues. Germline V CDR1 and CDR2: SGHVS, FQNEAQ. The CDR3 is CASSLDGGLRARREQYF. The CDR3 DNA sequence: TGTGCCAGCAGCTTAGATGGTGGGCTCAGAGCTAGGCGTGAGCAGTACTTC. Looking up the rest from reference TRBV7-8 and TRBJ2-7 gives the full variable domain: GAGVSQSPRYKVAKRGQDVALRCDPISGHVSLFWYQQALGQGPEFLTYFQNEAQLDKSGLPSDRFFAERPEGSVSTLKIQRTQQEDSAVYLCASSLDGGLRARREQYFGPGTRLTVT.